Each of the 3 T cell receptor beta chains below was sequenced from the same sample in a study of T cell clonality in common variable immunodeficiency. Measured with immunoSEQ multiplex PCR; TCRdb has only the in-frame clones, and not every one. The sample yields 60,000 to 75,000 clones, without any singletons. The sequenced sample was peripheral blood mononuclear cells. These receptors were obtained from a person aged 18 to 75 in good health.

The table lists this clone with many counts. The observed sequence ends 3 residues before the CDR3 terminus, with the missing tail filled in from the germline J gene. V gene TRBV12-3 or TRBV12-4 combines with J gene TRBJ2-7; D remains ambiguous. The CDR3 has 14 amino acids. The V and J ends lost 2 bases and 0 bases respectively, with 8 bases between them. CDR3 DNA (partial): TGTGCCAGCAGTTTATCATACGGCTCCTACGAG. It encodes CASSLSYGSYE. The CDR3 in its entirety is CASSLSYGSYEQYF.

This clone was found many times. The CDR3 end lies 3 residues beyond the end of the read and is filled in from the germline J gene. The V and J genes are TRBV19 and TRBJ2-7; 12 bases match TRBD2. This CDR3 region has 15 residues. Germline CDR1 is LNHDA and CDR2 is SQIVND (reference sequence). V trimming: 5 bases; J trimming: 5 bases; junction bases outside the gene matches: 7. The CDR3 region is CASSAETSGRHEQYF. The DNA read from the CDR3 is TGTGCCAGTAGTGCCGAGACTAGCGGGAGACACGAG.

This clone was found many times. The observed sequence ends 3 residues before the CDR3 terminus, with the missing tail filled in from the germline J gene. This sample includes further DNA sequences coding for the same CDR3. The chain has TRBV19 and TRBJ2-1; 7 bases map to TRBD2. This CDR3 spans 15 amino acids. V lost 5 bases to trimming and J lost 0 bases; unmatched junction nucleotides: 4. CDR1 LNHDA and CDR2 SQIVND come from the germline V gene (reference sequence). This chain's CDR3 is CASSLSGDSYNEQFF. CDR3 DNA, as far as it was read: TGTGCCAGTAGTCTCAGCGGGGACTCCTACAATGAG.